The source of this TCR beta chain is a study of blood T cell repertoires in COVID-19. This study enrolled people aged 18 to 89 from about two dozen US geographic areas. Sequenced by immunoSEQ multiplex PCR; TCRdb stores in-frame clones only, minus some. The table lists around 450,000 clones, around 90% of them singletons. The CDR3 spans 11 residues. Germline V lookup: CDR1 MNHEY, CDR2 SVGAGI. V shed 6 bases, J shed 16 bases, and the junction held 6 bases outside the gene matches. The specimen was PBMCs or T cells enriched from blood (not recorded which). This chain joins TRBV6-5 and TRBJ1-3; 10 bases map to TRBD1. This sequence originates from a young woman who had recovered from COVID-19. CDR3 bases: TGTGCCAGCAGCCGAGGGACAGGGGAGTATTTT. It translates to CASSRGTGEYF.